This T cell receptor beta chain was captured in a study of blood T cell repertoires in COVID-19. In the study overall: Nucleic acid was either cDNA or gDNA, and it came from T cells, B-cell-depleted T cells, or PBMCs.

Sequencing used immunoSEQ multiplex PCR; TCRdb keeps in-frame clones, though not all of them. The sample lists about 260,000 clones, more than 80% seen once, with roughly 2.3% in the top ten. The CDR3 is 17 residues long. Germline CDR1 reads MGHRA; CDR2 reads YSYEKL. V was pared by 4 bases and J by 4 bases, with 7 bases of the junction left unmatched. Recovery meant two consecutive negative NP/OP PCR tests, professional clearance, or resolved symptoms. The sample comprised PBMCs or T cells enriched from blood (not recorded which). This sequence joins TRBV4-1 and TRBJ2-5, with 15 bases lining up with TRBD2. This TCR was recovered from a woman under 30 who had recovered from COVID-19. CDR3 nucleotide sequence: TGCGCCAGCAGCCCAACCAGGACTAGCGGGGGGGCAGAGACCCAGTACTTC. It codes for CASSPTRTSGGAETQYF.